This T cell receptor beta chain was retrieved from a study of shared clonotypes between healthy human individuals (TCRdb year 2020). At the level of the whole study: A couple of women and a few men aged 18 to 49 years were included in the cohort. For each donor, three plates each were used for CD4 naive and CD4 memory, two plates were used for CD8 naive, and one plate was used for CD8 memory. To estimate repertoire size and how much clonotype sharing occurs between individuals, the study deeply sequenced the blood TCR repertoires of about five healthy adults. To increase sequencing depth and limit assay-specific biases, TCR repertoire library preparation and sequencing were carried out by different laboratories using diverse techniques. Each donor's leukapheresis produced roughly between about 0.8 and 8.9 billion PBMCs.

Study-wide conclusions, independent of this receptor: The small number of donors limited the genetic and exposure-history diversity represented. Sampling was restricted to blood, and TCR repertoires in tissues likely differ from the TCR repertoires found in blood. Around 5.4% of naive CD4, more than 3% of naive CD8, roughly 2.4% of memory CD4, and less than 0.45% of memory CD8 clonotypes were shared across several donors. Even with the large sequencing depth, rarefaction of the sorted-subset datasets indicated that sequencing was incomplete. Pairwise subsampling led to the expectation that sequencing depth would affect the degree of clonotype sharing among donors. Clonotypes shared by all four sorted-subset donors showed higher generation probabilities than non-shared clonotypes. Estimated clonotype richness was generally larger for naive than for memory subsets.

CDR1 and CDR2 (MNHEY, SVGAGI) derive from the germline V gene. The CDR3 goes from the cysteine to the phenylalanine over 15 residues. Of all the DNA, just the CDR3 is kept, 45 bases in frame from base 1. V sheds 5 bases and J sheds 0 bases, leaving 11 bases between their ends. Donors were healthy HIV-negative adults with no recently reported acute infections or vaccinations. Every donor was a Caucasian adult residing in Nashville, Tennessee, USA. Magnetic negative selection was used to enrich CD4+ T cells, after which naive cells were positively selected on CD45RA and the negative fraction became the memory subset. Blood was collected by leukapheresis, and PBMCs were isolated by Ficoll-Histopaque density gradient centrifugation and then cryopreserved in liquid nitrogen vapor phase. Analytical flow cytometry was used to check the purity and quantity of every magnetically sorted T cell population. From each sorted fraction, genomic DNA was isolated and quantified by UV absorbance on a Nanodrop 2000c.

Concerning this clone: Its antigen specificity is not known. Base quality data are lacking; no much larger clone is found one base away.

Using the deep immunoSEQ assay, multiplex PCR amplified TCR CDR3 regions from genomic DNA. For each cell subset, the extracted genomic DNA was distributed evenly across all wells of several immunoSEQ 96-well plates, and each plate served as one replicate. For sorted subsets, around 0.2 ug genomic DNA, equal to tens of thousands of T cell genomes, was loaded into each replicate PCR. The purified libraries were quantified using a Qubit 3.0 fluorometer, sized with a Bioanalyzer 2100, and then quantified again using the KAPA Library Quantification kit. A separate single-read 150-cycle Illumina NextSeq 550 flow cell was used to sequence each immunoSEQ 96-well plate. Per the authors' processing: Because the immunoSEQ output included only junctional sequences and no quality scores, the filtering could not be the same as the filtering used for full-length reads. To assign V/J genes and CDR3, sequences were annotated using PyIR, a Python wrapper for IgBLAST v1.9, with IMGT germline references. Reads were removed for weak V/J assignments (E-value above 1e-6), missing CDR3, stop codons, out-of-frame junctions, or ambiguous translated residues. A V3J clonotype was defined by an identical inferred V gene, J gene, and CDR3 amino acid sequence. To compute the percentage overlap between repertoires, the number of shared unique clonotypes was divided by the size of the smaller repertoire. Richness of each repertoire was evaluated using RTK rarefaction, the Chao1 estimator, and Recon v2.1 estimates of unobserved clonotypes. For all TCRbeta clonotypes obtained by the gDNA method from a handful of donors, generation probabilities were computed with OLGA. Not all clones reach the TCRdb copy of this immuneACCESS table, which keeps in-frame sequences only. Checked studies attribute under half of the gap to unresolved V genes and leave the rest unexplained. The DNA gave D and trimming, while V, J and clone size come from that table. Counted in this sample were about 2.5 million clones; about nine tenths of them appeared once. The ten biggest clones cover around 0.38% of the sample.

The rearranged segments are TRBV6-5 and TRBJ2-1, with the D gene not confidently named. The sequencing input was naive CD4+ T cells from PBMCs. This specimen's cell subset or site label, interpreted: CD45RA+ positively selected. The clonotype was recovered from a young man in good health. Some clones in this sample may be carry-over from other donors' samples. The CDR3 is CASSGPKGSYNEQFF. The DNA is TGTGCCAGCAGTGGCCCCAAAGGCTCCTACAATGAGCAGTTCTTC.